This T cell receptor (beta chain) was retrieved from a study of blood T cell repertoires in COVID-19. As for the study in general: Acute and convalescent COVID-19 samples came from the United States, Italy and Spain.

The authors' processing: Counts of nucleated cells, estimated from reference gene primer amplification, were obtained. Generated by immunoSEQ multiplex PCR, the TCRdb table keeps only in-frame clones and is missing some. V, J and clone size are those of that table, while D and trimming were read from the DNA. Of approximately 120,000 clones listed, around 81% are singletons. The sequence was collected from a woman aged 50 to 65 with acute or convalescent COVID-19. Input material: peripheral blood.

The CDR3 loop reads CASSITGSQPQHF. The CDR3 DNA sequence: TGTGCCAGTAGTATCACAGGCAGTCAGCCCCAGCATTTT. The V call is TRBV19, the J call TRBJ1-5; D possibly corresponds to TRBD1 (5 bases). This CDR3 contains 13 residues. Trimming shortened V by 3 bases and J by 6 bases, and 9 bases separated the two germline ends. Germline V gene sequence: CDR1 LNHDA, CDR2 SQIVND (reference sequence).